The clone carrying this TCR beta chain was detected a few times. This record belongs to a study of blood T cells in healthy people across ages. Through a sample-barcoded 5' primer and a J-beta primer mix, a second PCR was run for roughly 7 to 11 cycles. From the 5' RACE reads, TCRdb called clonotypes with MiXCR, one entry per CDR3 protein. The sample yields approximately 1.5 million distinct CDR3 sequences, about 31% seen once. CDR1 SGHKS and CDR2 YYEKEE come from the germline V gene (reference sequence). This CDR3 has 14 amino acids. V was shortened by 4 bases and J by 1 base, with 12 bases between the two germline ends.

The origin of this receptor is a woman aged 25-40 years in good health. The chain is built from TRBV5-5 and TRBJ2-7, with a possible D match to TRBD1 (6 bases). The sequenced material came from blood. The CDR3 DNA follows: TGTGCCAGCAGCAGCCGGGACAATTCCTACGAGCAGTACTTC. The encoded protein is CASSSRDNSYEQYF.